This T cell receptor beta chain was sequenced in a study of T cell responses to AZD1222 COVID-19 vaccine. Findings of the study overall: Increases in Spike-specific TCR breadth and depth were seen after two AZD1222 doses. Repertoire sampling occurred only after the peak T cell response.

V was pared by 3 bases and J by 5 bases, with 11 bases between. This CDR3 contains 13 residues. The V gene's germline CDR1 is SGHDT and CDR2 YYEEEE. Second doses that came at about 4 or about 12 weeks were put together. Clones were sequenced by immunoSEQ multiplex PCR, and TCRdb holds only the in-frame ones, with some missing. The table has about 180,000 clones, about nine tenths seen once. This clone was picked up one time. The antigen is undetermined. This TCR came from an adult who received the AZD1222 COVID-19 vaccine. The V call is TRBV5-6, the J call TRBJ1-2, with D tentatively TRBD1 (5 bases). The sequencing here drew on peripheral blood, taken 28 days after the second AZD1222 dose. The CDR3, as DNA: TGTGCCAGCAGCTCACAGGAGGGTTATGGCTACACCTTC. Encoded protein: CASSSQEGYGYTF.